This TCR beta chain stems from a study of T cell changes during pregnancy in multiple sclerosis. Repertoires were generated with immunoSEQ multiplex PCR, while TCRdb's copy carries only in-frame clones and drops some. The table lists around 100,000 clones, around 91% of them singletons, with around 0.84% in the top ten. CDR1 and CDR2 (germline): ENHRY, SYGVKD. Trimming took off 6 bases at V and 5 bases at J, with 13 bases between the two ends. This CDR3 comprises 13 residues. This TCR came from a female donor with multiple sclerosis, enrolled in a pregnancy study. Specimen: peripheral blood, collected after pregnancy. The J gene is TRBJ2-5, the V gene TRBV10-3; D perhaps matches TRBD1 (5 bases). CDR3 nucleotides: TGTGCCATCAGCCCGACACCAGGGGAGACCCAGTACTTC. Its translation: CAISPTPGETQYF.